These 23 T cell receptor beta chains were all obtained from the same sample, sequenced in a study of T cells in narcolepsy. Generated by immunoSEQ multiplex PCR, the TCRdb table keeps only in-frame clones and is missing some. This table holds about 22,000 clones, around 80% found once. Sequenced sample: memory (CD45RA-) CD4+ T cells from blood. The receptors originated from a human donor in good health.

The V call is TRBV18, the J call TRBJ1-2; no definite D call. The V end was cut by 8 bases, the J end by 4 bases, with 11 bases between. The germline CDR1 and CDR2 sequences are KGHSH and LQKENI. The CDR3 contains 12 residues. The CDR3 region has the DNA TGTGCCAGCCGGTCTAGACTCTATGGCTACACCTTC. It specifies CASRSRLYGYTF.

The genes are TRBV27 and TRBJ2-7; 8 positions agree with TRBD2. Germline CDR1 and CDR2: MNHEY and SMNVEV (reference sequence). Trimming took 6 bases from V and 4 from J; bases not matched to a gene: 11. This CDR3 spans 15 amino acids. The CDR3 reads CASSKRLATAYEQYF. The CDR3 DNA reads TGTGCCAGCAGCAAACGACTAGCGACTGCATACGAGCAGTACTTC.

This CDR3 is CASSLRGGLDTQYF. For the CDR3, the DNA is TGTGCCAGCAGCTTGAGGGGGGGGTTGGATACGCAGTATTTT. The V gene is TRBV5-4, the J gene TRBJ2-3; possibly TRBD2 for D (7 bases). Per the germline V gene, CDR1 is SGHNT and CDR2 is YYREEE (reference sequence). Trimming cost V 1 base and J 6 bases, with 12 bases left between them. The CDR3 extends over 14 amino acids.

The chain joins TRBV5-1 to TRBJ2-2; TRBD2 agrees at 11 bases. Trimming at V came to 3 bases and at J to 2 bases, leaving 3 bases not matched to a gene. The CDR3 consists of 16 residues. Germline loops: CDR1 SGHRS, CDR2 YFSETQ. The CDR3 region has the DNA TGCGCCAGCAGCTCGCTAGCGGGGGGAAACACCGGGGAGCTGTTTTTT. Translation gives CASSSLAGGNTGELFF.

The V call is TRBV15, the J call TRBJ2-5, with D tentatively TRBD1 (5 bases). V was cut by 8 bases and J by 4 bases, with 11 bases left in between. Germline V gene sequence: CDR1 LNHNV, CDR2 YYDKDF (reference sequence). The CDR3 is made up of 12 amino acids. Here the CDR3 reads CATGAHAETQYF. CDR3 nucleotide sequence: TGTGCCACCGGGGCCCATGCAGAGACCCAGTACTTC.

This clone was observed a single time. V is TRBV27 and J is TRBJ2-3; TRBD2 aligns across 10 bases. This CDR3 spans 17 amino acids. The trim removed 6 bases at V and 0 bases at J, leaving 9 bases unmatched. CDR1 MNHEY and CDR2 SMNVEV come from the germline V gene (reference sequence). The CDR3 sequence is CASRSGGAGGSTDTQYF. CDR3 nucleotide sequence: TGTGCCAGCAGATCCGGAGGAGCGGGGGGGAGCACAGATACGCAGTATTTT.

This clone appeared once. This chain uses TRBV19 with TRBJ2-5; TRBD1 matches at 8 bases. The germline V gene encodes CDR1 LNHDA and CDR2 SQIVND (reference sequence). This CDR3 contains 15 residues. V lost 6 bases to trimming and J lost 0 bases; unmatched junction nucleotides: 6. The DNA for the CDR3 is TGTGCCAGTAGCCAGGGGGCGCGGGACCAAGAGACCCAGTACTTC. Amino acids: CASSQGARDQETQYF.

The V gene is TRBV10-3, the J gene TRBJ1-4; 8 nucleotides line up with TRBD1. Trimming at V came to 11 bases and at J to 7 bases, leaving 9 bases not matched to a gene. Germline loops: CDR1 ENHRY, CDR2 SYGVKD. The CDR3 consists of 13 residues. The CDR3 DNA sequence: TGTGCCGTCTCCGGGACAGGCTTTGAAAAACTGTTTTTT. Translating gives CAVSGTGFEKLFF.

The V gene is TRBV21-1, the J gene TRBJ1-3; the table's D call, TRBD1, has no DNA check behind it. TRBV21-1 is a documented pseudogene. CDR3 size: 15 residues. The CDR3 region has the DNA TGTTTTCCCGCAAAGTTGCTGGCTTCTGGAAACACCATATATTTT. Translation gives CFPAKLLASGNTIYF.

The chain joins TRBV6-5 to TRBJ1-1, with a tentative D call TRBD1 (5 bases). Trimming removed 6 bases at V and 1 base at J, with 12 bases between. This CDR3 is built from 14 residues. CDR1 MNHEY and CDR2 SVGAGI come from the germline V gene. The CDR3 sequence: CASRLTAQNTEAFF. The DNA of the CDR3 is TGTGCCAGCAGGTTGACAGCTCAGAACACTGAAGCTTTCTTT.

J is TRBJ1-2 and V is TRBV29-1; D may be TRBD1 (5 bases). With 3 bases removed from V and 8 bases from J, the gap between germline ends came to 16 bases. This CDR3 is 13 amino acids long. Germline-derived CDR1 and CDR2 are SQVTM and ANQGSEA. CDR3 amino acids: CSVEVYGGEGYTF. CDR3 DNA: TGCAGCGTTGAGGTTTATGGGGGTGAGGGCTACACCTTC.

The rearrangement links TRBV5-1 to TRBJ2-2, with no clear D. The CDR3 consists of 15 residues. V lost 4 bases to trimming and J lost 2 bases, with 12 bases between them. Germline CDR1 SGHRS, CDR2 YFSETQ. For the CDR3, the DNA is TGCGCCAGCAGCATCAGGAGTTTTAACACCGGGGAGCTGTTTTTT. Protein sequence: CASSIRSFNTGELFF.

This clone was picked up one time. J is TRBJ2-7 and V is TRBV4-3; TRBD2 is a possible D gene (6 bases). The CDR3 contains 16 residues. CDR1 and CDR2 (germline): LGHNA, YSLEER. V lost 1 base, J lost 4 bases, and 17 bases lay in between. The CDR3 DNA reads TGCGCCAGCAGCCAAGCACCTGGAGGGGCCGGGTACGAGCAGTACTTC. Translated: CASSQAPGGAGYEQYF.

The chain links TRBV4-2 to TRBJ2-7, with D possibly being TRBD2 (5 bases). The CDR3 runs to 15 residues. The germline CDR1 and CDR2 sequences are LGHNA and YNFKEQ. Trimming shortened V by 0 bases and J by 1 base, and 10 bases separated the two germline ends. The CDR3 reads CASSQEWVASYEQYF. CDR3 sequence (DNA): TGTGCCAGCAGCCAAGAATGGGTAGCGTCCTACGAGCAGTACTTC.

This clone was picked up a small number of times. This sequence joins TRBV19 and TRBJ1-6, with a tentative D call TRBD1 (5 bases). The CDR3 is 17 residues long. Per the germline V gene, CDR1 is LNHDA and CDR2 is SQIVND (reference sequence). Between the trimmed V and J ends, which lost 5 bases and 2 bases, there was a span of 16 bases. The CDR3 spells CASSPGTPSTYNSPLHF. The DNA of the CDR3 is TGTGCCAGTAGTCCTGGGACGCCTAGCACCTATAATTCACCCCTCCACTTT.

This chain uses TRBV5-1 with TRBJ1-5, with 10 bases matching TRBD1. This CDR3 has 16 amino acids. Germline V gene sequence: CDR1 SGHRS, CDR2 YFSETQ. Losses at the gene ends were 0 bases for V and 0 bases for J; bases not matched to a gene: 0. This chain's CDR3 is CASSLGTGGSNQPQHF. The CDR3 nucleotides read TGCGCCAGCAGCTTGGGGACAGGGGGTAGCAATCAGCCCCAGCATTTT. Based on the CDR3 plus reference TRBV5-1 and TRBJ1-5, the full variable domain is KAGVTQTPRYLIKTRGQQVTLSCSPISGHRSVSWYQQTPGQGLQFLFEYFSETQRNKGNFPGRFSGRQFSNSRSEMNVSTLELGDSALYLCASSLGTGGSNQPQHFGDGTRLSIL.

The V gene is TRBV7-2, the J gene TRBJ2-3, with D possibly called TRBD1 or TRBD2 (6 bases each). Germline V gene sequence: CDR1 SGHTA, CDR2 FQGNSA. There are 15 residues in the CDR3. Trimming removed 7 bases at V and 3 bases at J, with 17 bases between. The DNA of the CDR3 is TGTGCCAGCACAAAACGAGAGGGGGGTACAGATACGCAGTATTTT. It encodes CASTKREGGTDTQYF.

The genes are TRBV5-4 and TRBJ2-3; no clear D gene. Between the trimmed V and J ends, which lost 4 bases and 4 bases, there was a span of 13 bases. The CDR3 extends over 14 amino acids. Looked up from germline, CDR1 is SGHNT and CDR2 is YYREEE (reference sequence). The CDR3 region is CASSLGVVADTQYF. The DNA for the CDR3 is TGTGCCAGCAGCCTTGGAGTGGTTGCAGATACGCAGTATTTT.

V gene TRBV11-3 combines with J gene TRBJ2-3; possible D gene TRBD2, 5 bases. Germline assignment: CDR1 SGHNT and CDR2 YENEEA. CDR3 length equals 13 residues. The V end was cut by 5 bases, the J end by 6 bases, with 12 bases between. The CDR3 loop is CASSRIRGDTQYF. For the CDR3, the DNA is TGTGCCAGCAGCCGGATCCGAGGGGATACGCAGTATTTT.

V is TRBV6-5 and J is TRBJ1-6; no definite D call. Germline CDR1 is MNHEY and CDR2 is SVGAGI. Trimming left V 5 bases short and J 9 bases short, with 8 bases between. This CDR3 region has 12 residues. CDR3 sequence reads: CASSEWASPLHF. The CDR3 nucleotides are TGTGCCAGCAGTGAATGGGCTTCACCCCTCCACTTT.

The chain couples TRBV4-1 to TRBJ1-1; 9 bases fit TRBD1. The germline V gene has CDR1 MGHRA and CDR2 YSYEKL. The length of the CDR3 is 18 residues. The J segment lost 4 bases and the V segment lost 3 bases, leaving 15 bases of the junction unmatched. CDR3 nucleotide sequence: TGCGCCAGCAGCCAGCGAGGACAGGGGAGAAGGATGGCCACTGAAGCTTTCTTT. It specifies CASSQRGQGRRMATEAFF.

The chain recombines TRBV6-1 with TRBJ1-2, with unresolved D. This CDR3 region has 14 residues. The germline V and J ends were trimmed by 2 bases and 4 bases, with 11 bases remaining between them. Germline values: CDR1 MNHNS, CDR2 SASEGT. CDR3 sequence reads: CASSEPGRGYGYTF. CDR3 coding DNA: TGTGCCAGCAGTGAACCCGGCCGTGGCTATGGCTACACCTTC.

The chain couples TRBV9 to TRBJ2-1; 12 bases line up with TRBD2. CDR1 is SGDLS, CDR2 YYNGEE, per germline. The junction had 5 bases not matched to a gene; V was cut back by 5 bases and J by 2 bases. The CDR3 is made up of 16 amino acids. The CDR3 sequence: CASSPLAGGPYNEQFF. The CDR3 nucleotides read TGTGCCAGCAGTCCCCTAGCGGGGGGGCCCTACAATGAGCAGTTCTTC.